The text below deals with one TCR beta chain. Antigen: not known. Per germline, CDR1 SGHRS and CDR2 YFSETQ. J gave up 7 bases and V 2 bases, and 5 bases lay outside the gene matches. The CDR3 runs 15 residues. These data are taken from a study of T cells in Graves' hyperthyroidism and ophthalmopathy. Study-wide results and caveats: Ophthalmopathy and stable hyperthyroidism were separated by a 13 V-J model. The model predicted ophthalmopathy a median approximately 6 months before onset. Most expanded thyroid clonotypes above 0.001 recurred in blood.

The investigators amplified TCR beta CDR3 regions from RNA transcripts. Initially, a first-round RT-PCR of the TCR CDR3 employed the HTBI primer set. TCRdb ran MiXCR on the multiplex PCR reads and lists one entry per CDR3 protein. This table has about 570,000 distinct CDR3 sequences, roughly 50% appearing once. Uncontrolled infection, other autoimmune disease, pregnancy and lactation each barred patients from inclusion. The source material was peripheral blood or thyroid tissue (not recorded which). The sequence derives from an adult woman with Graves' disease, either hyperthyroidism or ophthalmopathy (not recorded which). The rearrangement links TRBV5-1 to TRBJ1-5, with 11 bases matching TRBD1. The CDR3, as DNA: TGCGCCAGCAGCTTCGGGACAGGGGGATGGCAGCCCCAGCATTTT. Translation: CASSFGTGGWQPQHF.